The 21 T cell receptor beta chains below come from one sample, sequenced in a study of blood T cell repertoires in COVID-19. The data were produced by immunoSEQ multiplex PCR, yet TCRdb's version contains in-frame clones alone and is incomplete. Among fewer than 350,000 clones, about 86% were seen once, and the ten largest hold over 2.5%. The sample was peripheral blood. These receptor sequences come from a woman aged 55-69 years with active or convalescent COVID-19.

This chain uses TRBV15 with TRBJ1-1; 7 bases are a match to TRBD1. Germline CDR1 and CDR2: LNHNV and YYDKDF (reference sequence). V shed 0 bases, J shed 11 bases, and the junction held 12 bases outside the gene matches. This CDR3 has 15 residues. The CDR3 DNA follows: TGTGCCACCAGCAGAGATAGGGGGACAGTCGGAGGGGCTTTCTTT. Translated, it gives CATSRDRGTVGGAFF. The variable domain in full, with the rest retrieved from reference TRBV15 and TRBJ1-1, is DAMVIQNPRYQVTQFGKPVTLSCSQTLNHNVMYWYQQKSSQAPKLLFHYYDKDFNNEADTPDNFQSRRPNTSFCFLDIRSPGLGDTAMYLCATSRDRGTVGGAFFGQGTRLTVV.

The V gene is TRBV3-1 (or the pseudogene TRBV3-2), the J gene TRBJ1-1; D is unclear. Germline CDR1 reads LGHDT; CDR2 reads YNNKEL (reference sequence). The CDR3 has 13 amino acids. The V end lost 0 bases, the J end lost 4 bases, and 6 bases lay between the germline ends. CDR3 nucleotides: TGTGCCAGCAGCCAAGAGAGGAGCACTGAAGCTTTCTTT. Its protein product is CASSQERSTEAFF.

The chain carries TRBV19 and TRBJ1-1; D not certain. Germline loops: CDR1 LNHDA, CDR2 SQIVND (reference sequence). This CDR3 spans 16 amino acids. The germline V and J ends were trimmed by 4 bases and 8 bases, with 23 bases remaining between them. The CDR3 is CASSTLRGQGVPEAFF. CDR3 in DNA: TGTGCCAGTAGTACACTCCGGGGTCAAGGTGTTCCCGAAGCTTTCTTT.

V is TRBV7-3 and J is TRBJ2-1, with 7 nucleotides matching TRBD2. This CDR3 is 15 amino acids long. From germline, CDR1 is SGHTA and CDR2 FQGTGA. The V gene end was trimmed by 4 bases and the J gene end by 3 bases; junction bases not matched to a gene: 6. The CDR3 DNA is TGTGCCAGCAGCTCCGGGGGGAGTGGCTACAATGAGCAGTTCTTC. Translated, it gives CASSSGGSGYNEQFF.

Here the CDR3 reads CASSPRRDVYTGELFF. In DNA form, the CDR3 reads TGCGCCAGCAGCCCCAGGAGGGACGTTTACACCGGGGAGCTGTTTTTT. This rearrangement joins TRBV4-1 to TRBJ2-2, with D maybe TRBD2 (6 bases). From germline, CDR1 is MGHRA and CDR2 YSYEKL. There are 16 residues in the CDR3. Trimming pared 4 bases from V and 3 bases from J, leaving 15 bases between.

The chain is built from TRBV15 and TRBJ1-1; D remains ambiguous. This CDR3 comprises 13 residues. The V and J ends lost 0 bases and 4 bases respectively, with 6 bases between them. Germline assignment: CDR1 LNHNV and CDR2 YYDKDF (reference sequence). The CDR3 DNA is TGTGCCACCAGCAGAGATTGGAGCACTGAAGCTTTCTTT. It yields the protein CATSRDWSTEAFF.

The rearrangement links TRBV7-9 to TRBJ1-1, with 7 positions matching TRBD1. Trimming removed 5 bases from V and 2 bases from J; junction bases left unmatched: 11. The CDR3 has 16 amino acids. CDR1 is SEHNR and CDR2 is FQNEAQ in the germline V gene (reference sequence). CDR3 protein: CASSDGTGGGNTEAFF. The CDR3 bases are TGTGCCAGCAGCGACGGAACGGGAGGGGGCAACACTGAAGCTTTCTTT.

This clone has a handful of counts. The chain links TRBV6-4 to TRBJ1-2; D is unclear. The CDR3 is made up of 20 amino acids. Germline V CDR1 and CDR2: MRHNA, SNTAGT. Trimming left V 5 bases short and J 4 bases short, with 32 bases between. In DNA, the CDR3 is TGTGCCAGCAGTCGCTCCTCCGGGGTAGTCCCCTTCCTCAACCCCTATGGCTACACCTTC. Its protein product is CASSRSSGVVPFLNPYGYTF.

The count of this clone is one. The chain joins TRBV27 to TRBJ1-4; 10 bases align to TRBD1. The germline CDR1 and CDR2 sequences are MNHEY and SMNVEV (reference sequence). Unmatched junction bases numbered 10, after V lost 5 bases and J lost 10 bases. The CDR3 has 15 amino acids. The CDR3: CASSPQRTGGGKLFF. For the CDR3, the DNA is TGTGCCAGCAGTCCCCAGAGGACAGGGGGAGGAAAACTGTTTTTT.

J is TRBJ1-2 and V is TRBV7-2; a possible D gene is TRBD1 (5 bases). Germline CDR1 reads SGHTA; CDR2 reads FQGNSA. The CDR3 sequence is 17 residues long. V was cut by 1 base and J by 6 bases, with 21 bases left in between. The CDR3 coding sequence is TGTGCCAGCAGCTTAGATCCGGGGAGGGGATTTATCGATGGCTACACCTTC. Residues: CASSLDPGRGFIDGYTF.

The chain employs TRBV5-1 and TRBJ2-1, with a tentative D call TRBD1 (6 bases). The V end was cut by 0 bases, the J end by 3 bases, with 10 bases between. This CDR3 contains 15 residues. Looked up from germline, CDR1 is SGHRS and CDR2 is YFSETQ. This CDR3 is CASSLEQGNYNEQFF. CDR3 coding DNA: TGCGCCAGCAGCTTGGAACAGGGAAACTACAATGAGCAGTTCTTC.

The chain uses TRBV9 and TRBJ1-6; 8 nucleotides match TRBD1. Trimming cost V 2 bases and J 6 bases; bases outside gene matches: 4. CDR1 is SGDLS, CDR2 YYNGEE, per germline. This CDR3 region has 15 residues. CDR3 protein: CASSVLGQGNSPLHF. In DNA, the CDR3 is TGTGCCAGCAGCGTTCTAGGACAGGGTAATTCACCCCTCCACTTT.

V usage is TRBV5-4 and J usage is TRBJ1-2; 7 bases are shared with TRBD1. The length of the CDR3 is 15 residues. Germline V gene sequence: CDR1 SGHNT, CDR2 YYREEE (reference sequence). V was pared by 0 bases and J by 5 bases, with 7 bases of the junction left unmatched. The CDR3 DNA reads as TGTGCCAGCAGCTTGGCCTCGACAGGGAGGTATGGCTACACCTTC. This sequence encodes CASSLASTGRYGYTF.

The chain has TRBV27 and TRBJ2-4; TRBD1 matches at 7 bases. The CDR3 is made up of 15 amino acids. J gave up 3 bases and V 6 bases, and 8 bases lay outside the gene matches. Germline loops: CDR1 MNHEY, CDR2 SMNVEV (reference sequence). The CDR3 is CASSPQGIGKNIQYF. CDR3 nucleotides: TGTGCCAGCAGCCCACAGGGGATTGGCAAAAACATTCAGTACTTC.

The rearrangement uses TRBV18 and TRBJ2-3, with TRBD2 as a possible D gene (5 bases). The germline CDR1 and CDR2 sequences are KGHSH and LQKENI. V lost 3 bases, J lost 7 bases, and 20 bases lay in between. The CDR3 sequence is 16 residues long. CDR3 DNA sequence: TGTGCCAGCTCACCCCGGGCAGACCTTAGAGGGAATACGCAGTATTTT. Translation: CASSPRADLRGNTQYF. Complete variable domain (other parts from reference TRBV18 and TRBJ2-3): NAGVMQNPRHLVRRRGQEARLRCSPMKGHSHVYWYRQLPEEGLKFMVYLQKENIIDESGMPKERFSAEFPKEGPSILRIQQVVRGDSAAYFCASSPRADLRGNTQYFGPGTRLTVL.

The table lists this clone with a few counts. J is TRBJ1-1 and V is TRBV4-3, with D unresolved. From germline, CDR1 is LGHNA and CDR2 YSLEER. The CDR3 has 15 amino acids. The ends were cut back, 4 bases at V and 0 bases at J, with 12 bases in the middle. This CDR3 is CASSPHPQMNTEAFF. CDR3 sequence (DNA): TGCGCCAGCAGCCCCCATCCCCAAATGAACACTGAAGCTTTCTTT.

The chain links TRBV27 to TRBJ2-7, with D perhaps TRBD1 (5 bases). Germline lookup yields CDR1 MNHEY and CDR2 SMNVEV (reference sequence). Deletions cut 4 bases from V and 6 bases from J, with 25 bases between. The CDR3 covers 17 residues. As DNA, the CDR3 is TGTGCCAGCAGTTCCATCGACAGCCCGGTCTATCAACGCGAGCAGTACTTC. It translates to CASSSIDSPVYQREQYF.

The chain joins TRBV6-5 to TRBJ1-1; tentatively, D is TRBD1 (6 bases). With 6 bases removed from V and 1 base from J, the gap between germline ends came to 9 bases. The CDR3 runs 13 residues. CDR1 is MNHEY, CDR2 SVGAGI, per germline. CDR3: CASRAGENTEAFF. The CDR3 nucleotides read TGTGCCAGCAGGGCAGGGGAGAACACTGAAGCTTTCTTT.

The J gene is TRBJ2-7, the V gene TRBV6-5; 7 bases align to TRBD1. The CDR3 has 15 amino acids. In germline, CDR1 is MNHEY, CDR2 SVGAGI. Unmatched junction bases numbered 5, after V lost 0 bases and J lost 3 bases. As DNA, the CDR3 is TGTGCCAGCAGTTACTCTTACAGGGGAAACTACGAGCAGTACTTC. Its translation: CASSYSYRGNYEQYF.

This clone was picked up one time. This sequence joins TRBV10-3 and TRBJ1-6, with TRBD1 as a possible D gene (6 bases). The CDR3 extends over 14 amino acids. CDR1 ENHRY and CDR2 SYGVKD come from the germline V gene. V lost 8 bases to trimming and J lost 10 bases, with 18 bases between them. The CDR3 bases are TGTGCCATCTCCGAACGGGCAGGGGAATCACCCCTCCACTTT. It specifies CAISERAGESPLHF.

The CDR3 reads CASSQVLGRGETDTQYF. The CDR3 nucleotides are TGTGCCAGCAGCCAAGTTTTGGGCAGGGGAGAGACAGATACGCAGTATTTT. This chain joins TRBV4-2 and TRBJ2-3, with D possibly TRBD1 on 6 matching bases. Per the germline V gene, CDR1 is LGHNA and CDR2 is YNFKEQ. V was shortened by 1 base and J by 3 bases, with 17 bases between the two germline ends. This CDR3 spans 17 amino acids.